This T cell receptor (beta chain) is drawn from a study of CD8+ T cells in alopecia areata. Study summary: After 6 to 18 months of tofacitinib, follow-up continued 6 months off drug.

Study findings and constraints: When scalp samples are sequenced, resident alphabeta T cells of normal skin are also captured.

Separation by sorting yielded CD4+ and CD8+ T cells from PBMCs. The authors extracted RNA and reverse transcribed it into cDNA as the sequencing template. Clones were sequenced by immunoSEQ multiplex PCR, and TCRdb holds only the in-frame ones, with some missing. The data hold 150,000 to 200,000 clones, with 63% observed a single time. A word on this clone: Its antigen is as yet unknown.

Germline V gives CDR1 SQVTM, CDR2 ANQGSEA. The CDR3 has 13 amino acids. V was clipped by 4 bases and J by 6 bases, with 16 bases between them. This sequence joins TRBV29-1 and TRBJ2-7; D uncertain. The material was CD4+ T cells sorted from blood, obtained at week 0. This receptor was identified in a human donor with alopecia areata. CDR3 in DNA: TGCAGCGTTGGGGTGAAGGTAATGGGCGAGCAGTACTTC. Encoded protein: CSVGVKVMGEQYF.